These 13 T cell receptor beta chains came from one sample sequenced in a study of vaccination and CD4 T cells after COVID-19 (dated 2022 in TCRdb). In the paper's terms, the treatment or condition label means: approximately nine-day PBMC culture with coronavirus spike peptide pools or control peptides (ViraFEST assay). The method behind the library was PCR. The reads were generated on an Illumina iSeq 100. DNA from cultured CD4+ T cells was subjected to TCR sequencing with the Oncomine TCR Beta short-read assay at the Johns Hopkins FTIC core. Through fastp at Q25 and MiXCR, TCRdb rebuilt clones from the public reads, retaining in-frame beta chains. Duplicate CDR3 protein sequences are folded into a single record with the most common DNA and genes. Within this sample are 19,000 or so distinct CDR3 sequences, with around 42% of them counted one time only. 2.5% to 3.5% of the sample is held by the ten biggest clonotypes.

Their antigens are not known. Here the sequenced sample was CD4+ T cells from blood, cultured in vitro, taken after SARS-CoV-2 vaccination. Receptors originate from a human donor who had recovered from COVID-19.

The chain combines TRBV6-1 with TRBJ1-2; D uncertain. CDR1 is MNHNS, CDR2 SASEGT, per germline. The CDR3 spans 13 residues. Trimming removed 1 base from V and 5 bases from J, with 8 bases in between. Here the CDR3 reads CASSEGQSYGYTF. CDR3 nucleotide sequence: TGTGCCAGCAGTGAAGGCCAGTCTTATGGCTACACCTTC.

This sequence joins TRBV6-2 or TRBV6-3 and TRBJ1-5; weak D call: TRBD1 (6 bases). The CDR3 is 16 amino acids. V was pared by 0 bases and J by 4 bases, with 13 bases between. Germline V gene lookup returns CDR1 MNHEY and CDR2 SVGEGT. The DNA for the CDR3 is TGTGCCAGCAGTTACTCCGTACGAGGGGGGAATCAGCCCCAGCATTTT. Encoded protein: CASSYSVRGGNQPQHF.

The rearrangement uses TRBV6-5 and TRBJ1-6; D gene unclear. The CDR3 spans 14 residues. Trimming took 0 bases from V and 7 from J, leaving 7 bases between them. Looked up from germline, CDR1 is MNHEY and CDR2 is SVGAGI. This chain's CDR3 is CASSYSGINSPLHF. The CDR3 coding sequence is TGTGCCAGCAGTTACTCCGGGATCAATTCACCCCTCCACTTT.

The genes are TRBV29-1 and TRBJ1-1; D uncertain. The V gene's germline CDR1 is SQVTM and CDR2 ANQGSEA. V was shortened by 0 bases and J by 10 bases, with 15 bases between the two germline ends. This CDR3 is 13 amino acids long. CDR3 in amino acids: CSVEDPLATTAFF. The CDR3, as DNA: TGCAGCGTTGAAGATCCTCTCGCTACCACAGCTTTCTTT.

This chain links TRBV19 with TRBJ1-5; TRBD1 agrees at 10 bases. Germline CDR1 is LNHDA and CDR2 is SQIVND (reference sequence). The CDR3 covers 17 residues. After removal of 2 bases from V and 3 bases from J, the junction contained 7 bases not matched to a gene. CDR3 DNA sequence: TGTGCCAGTAGTATACCTTTTGGGACAGGGGCCAATCAGCCCCAGCATTTT. This encodes CASSIPFGTGANQPQHF.

This chain links TRBV27 with TRBJ1-5, with D maybe TRBD1 (5 bases). Per germline, CDR1 MNHEY and CDR2 SMNVEV (reference sequence). Deletions cut 6 bases from V and 0 bases from J, with 12 bases between. The CDR3 sequence is 15 residues long. The CDR3 bases are TGTGCCAGCAGCAGGGAAGGGCCTAGCAATCAGCCCCAGCATTTT. Its protein product is CASSREGPSNQPQHF.

This clonotype has only a few counts. V is TRBV7-3 and J is TRBJ1-1, with 12 bases aligning to TRBD1. From germline, CDR1 is SGHTA and CDR2 FQGTGA. V trimming: 5 bases; J trimming: 3 bases; junction bases outside the gene matches: 13. This CDR3 region has 18 residues. CDR3 coding DNA: TGTGCCAGCAGCAAAATTGGGACAGGGGGCCACGGGGACACTGAAGCTTTCTTT. Protein sequence: CASSKIGTGGHGDTEAFF.

A few counts support this clonotype. The V call is TRBV27, the J call TRBJ2-5; the D gene is possibly TRBD1 (6 bases). The CDR3 is 15 residues long. Per the germline V gene, CDR1 is MNHEY and CDR2 is SMNVEV (reference sequence). The V and J ends lost 0 bases and 2 bases respectively, with 10 bases between them. The CDR3 region is CASSLSGQSQETQYF. CDR3 sequence (DNA): TGTGCCAGCAGTTTATCCGGACAGAGTCAAGAGACCCAGTACTTC.

This clonotype showed up just a few times. CDR3 residues: CASSLGDNRDAYEQYF. The CDR3 DNA is TGTGCCAGCAGCTTAGGAGATAACAGGGATGCCTACGAGCAGTACTTC. The genes are TRBV11-3 and TRBJ2-7; TRBD1 is a possible D gene (6 bases). The length of the CDR3 is 16 residues. With 1 base removed from V and 2 bases from J, the gap between germline ends came to 15 bases. CDR1 SGHNT and CDR2 YENEEA come from the germline V gene.

V is TRBV5-5 and J is TRBJ2-5; 7 positions match TRBD2. The CDR3 length is 15 residues. Germline V gives CDR1 SGHKS, CDR2 YYEKEE (reference sequence). With V trimmed by 2 bases and J by 5 bases, 9 bases remained unmatched. The CDR3 sequence is CASSFSPMREETQYF. The DNA for the CDR3 is TGTGCCAGCAGCTTTTCCCCCATGCGGGAGGAGACCCAGTACTTC.

This clonotype was found a few times. The chain joins TRBV6-1 to TRBJ1-6, with TRBD1 matching 10 bases. The germline CDR1 and CDR2 sequences are MNHNS and SASEGT. V shed 10 bases, J shed 7 bases, and the junction held 10 bases outside the gene matches. The CDR3 length is 15 residues. The CDR3 region has the DNA TGTGCCACCGAAAATCCGACAGGGGGCAATTCACCCCTCCACTTT. Amino acids: CATENPTGGNSPLHF.

The V gene is TRBV2, the J gene TRBJ1-1; D unresolved. Germline loops: CDR1 SNHLY, CDR2 FYNNEI. The CDR3 covers 13 residues. The germline V and J ends were trimmed by 4 bases and 3 bases, with 9 bases remaining between them. The CDR3, as DNA: TGTGCCAGCAGTGGAGACGGGTACACTGAAGCTTTCTTT. This gives the protein CASSGDGYTEAFF.

The sample holds a few counts of this clonotype. This chain links TRBV7-9 with TRBJ2-5, with D hard to call. This CDR3 comprises 11 residues. The ends were cut back, 8 bases at V and 2 bases at J, with 6 bases in the middle. Germline loops: CDR1 SEHNR, CDR2 FQNEAQ (reference sequence). CDR3 loop: CASAGQETQYF. CDR3 bases: TGTGCCAGCGCAGGACAAGAGACCCAGTACTTC.